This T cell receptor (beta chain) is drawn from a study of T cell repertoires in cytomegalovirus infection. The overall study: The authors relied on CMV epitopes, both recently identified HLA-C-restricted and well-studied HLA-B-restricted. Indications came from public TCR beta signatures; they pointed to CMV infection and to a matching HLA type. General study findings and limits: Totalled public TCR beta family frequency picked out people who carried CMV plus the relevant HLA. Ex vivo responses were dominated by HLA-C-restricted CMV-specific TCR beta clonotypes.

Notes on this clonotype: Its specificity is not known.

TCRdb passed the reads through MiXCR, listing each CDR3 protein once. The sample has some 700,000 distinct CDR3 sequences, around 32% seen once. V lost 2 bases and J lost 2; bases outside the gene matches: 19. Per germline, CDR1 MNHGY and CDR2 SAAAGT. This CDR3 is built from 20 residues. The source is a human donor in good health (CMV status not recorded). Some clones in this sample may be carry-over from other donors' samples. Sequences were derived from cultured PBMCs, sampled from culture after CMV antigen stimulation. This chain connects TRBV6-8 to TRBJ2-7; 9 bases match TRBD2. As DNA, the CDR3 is TGTGCCAGCAGTTACATCACGGAAAGTACTAGCGGGCGTCCAACCTACGAGCAGTACTTC. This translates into CASSYITESTSGRPTYEQYF.